This TCR beta chain was captured by sequencing in a study of vaccination and CD4 T cells after COVID-19. As concerns this clonotype: The target antigen is unknown.

Sequencing of the DNA from cultured CD4+ T cells was carried out with the Oncomine TCR Beta short-read assay. TCRdb ran MiXCR on the PCR reads and lists one entry per CDR3 protein. The data contain tens of thousands of distinct CDR3 sequences, 46% of them singletons. V was pared by 2 bases and J by 1 base, with 8 bases between. This CDR3 is 14 amino acids long. Germline CDR1 and CDR2: SEHNR and FQNEAQ (reference sequence). The time point denotes: late sampling 161 to 241 days after vaccination in a few convalescent patients. This sample's treatment: approximately nine-day PBMC culture with coronavirus spike peptide pools or control peptides (ViraFEST assay).

Sequenced here: CD4+ T cells from blood, cultured in vitro, sampled about 7 months after SARS-CoV-2 vaccination. The TCR sequence derives from a human donor who had recovered from COVID-19. The chain is built from TRBV7-9 and TRBJ1-1; no definite D call. Here the CDR3 DNA reads TGTGCCAGCAGCTTATGGGCGGGGAACACTGAAGCTTTCTTT. Its translation: CASSLWAGNTEAFF.